The rows below give T cell receptor beta chains drawn from one sample of a study of cytomegalovirus exposure and HLA in healthy donors. Clones were read by immunoSEQ multiplex PCR, and TCRdb kept only the in-frame ones, dropping some. In the table there are roughly 180,000 clones, 82% of which are singletons. Specimen: PBMCs. The receptors here all came from a man aged 40-55 years in good health and CMV-seronegative. CDR3s include the opening cysteine and the closing phenylalanine or tryptophan.

CDR3 length | V gene | CDR3 protein
13 | TRBV19 | CASSQQLNTEAFF
15 | TRBV9 | CASSVGGLGSSEQYF
16 | TRBV7-2 | CASSSQGQGTYNEQFF
16 | TRBV9 | CASSVERGGFTDTQYF
15 | TRBV9 | CASSARGVRYNEQFF
14 | TRBV6-4 | CASSDNGRTTEQFF
12 | TRBV19 | CASSTQASGQFF
15 | TRBV7-9 | CASSARAGGTGELFF
15 | TRBV5-5 | CASSLFSGIINEQFF
15 | TRBV9 | CASSVVSGGQETQYF
13 | TRBV30 | CAWTEFSLYGYTF
13 | TRBV19 | CASSPGTGGPYTF
16 | TRBV19 | CASSDPRGGGTDTQYF
15 | TRBV5-1 | CASSLGLAGGETQYF
13 | TRBV6-5 | CASSYGGANEQFF
17 | TRBV30 | CAFLSPEGAVLNSPLHF
14 | TRBV28 | CASSRFRGPDTQYF
14 | TRBV11-1 | CASSFGTLYNEQFF
16 | TRBV9 | CASSARGLAGVKEQFF
16 | TRBV9 | CASSETLAGGSNEQFF
14 | TRBV19 | CASSIDGGSSLQYF
16 | TRBV11-3 | CASSPGQGEANTEAFF
11 | TRBV29-1 | CSVVSPGEQYF
14 | TRBV19 | CASTLQGLGTEAFF
15 | TRBV4-3 | CASSQTTGGRETQYF
12 | TRBV15 | CATSPGDYGYTF
15 | TRBV7-2 | CASSLQGRTNTEAFF
14 | TRBV6-5 | CASSYETGGGEAFF
15 | TRBV7-2 | CASSLGRDFAYEQYF
18 | TRBV12-5 | CASGLVIQGQGLGLKQYF
16 | TRBV18 | CASSPAIAGGPYEQYF
13 | TRBV6-5 | CASSYREGQPQHF
12 | TRBV30 | CAWSVPQGRAFF
13 | TRBV19 | CASIDRVNYGYTF
16 | TRBV28 | CASSSPGRGNTGELFF
14 | TRBV5-1 | CASSLLGSPTEAFF
16 | TRBV6-6 | CASSYAERGPNTEAFF
17 | TRBV4-1 | CASSQGGAGHSSYEQYF
18 | TRBV28 | CASSLGYRGKLEYNEQFF
16 | TRBV5-1 | CASSLAMSGGSHEQFF
12 | TRBV28 | CASGGGAYEQYF
18 | TRBV4-1 | CASSVRPGKTGNTDTQYF
23 | TRBV7-3 | CASSLRDLGGRPTDSQAVYEQYF
16 | TRBV11-3 | CASSLEWRGGRETQYF
15 | TRBV6-6 | CASSWDRGSYNEQFF
16 | TRBV28 | CASSPSGGAGRDTQYF
16 | TRBV19 | CASSGQGLSGANVLTF
20 | TRBV18 | CASSPLASGSFSFTADTQYF
14 | TRBV6-1 | CASGLDGANYGYTF
13 | TRBV5-4 | CASSSPGWTEAFF
15 | TRBV28 | CASSPDRVRAGELFF
15 | TRBV7-3 | CVSSSSAGADNEQFF
16 | TRBV11-2 | CASSPKGTSVNNEQFF
16 | TRBV5-5 | CASSLVGGRADDEQFF
15 | TRBV6-5 | CASRDSQGPIYGYTF